The 7 T cell receptor beta chains in this list originate from one sample, sequenced in a study of regulatory T cells in long-lasting Graves disease. The authors built TCR beta libraries using iRepertoire HTBI primers and Arm-PCR of CDR3 regions. TCRdb reprocessed the multiplex PCR reads via MiXCR and lists one record per CDR3 protein. The top ten clones hold about 26% of a sample with about 420,000 distinct CDR3 sequences, about 25% of them seen once. Sample time point: persistent/refractory GD, antithyroid drugs over 5 years with positive TRAb. Construction of the TCR library relied on RNA isolated from PBMCs. The sequencing used peripheral blood mononuclear cells (PBMCs), collected when the disease was refractory, from a patient treated with antithyroid drugs. These receptors originate from a female donor with Graves disease.

This clonotype was detected many times. The rearrangement links TRBV2 to TRBJ2-7, with D perhaps matching TRBD1 (6 bases). Germline assignment: CDR1 SNHLY and CDR2 FYNNEI. Trimming shortened V by 11 bases and J by 2 bases, and 16 bases separated the two germline ends. The CDR3 contains 13 residues. The DNA of the CDR3 is TGTGCCTCGGCCCGGGACACCACCTACGAGCAGTACTTC. Protein product: CASARDTTYEQYF.

This rearrangement joins TRBV5-6 to TRBJ1-2, with D unresolved. V lost 4 bases and J lost 8, with 12 bases in between. The CDR3 extends over 12 amino acids. CDR1 is SGHDT, CDR2 YYEEEE, per germline. The CDR3: CASSRRLGGYTF. The CDR3 DNA follows: TGTGCCAGCAGCCGACGGCTAGGGGGCTACACCTTC.

This chain links TRBV5-1 with TRBJ2-7, with TRBD1 matching 10 bases. Germline CDR1 is SGHRS and CDR2 is YFSETQ. This CDR3 has 13 amino acids. V was clipped by 7 bases and J by 4 bases; unmatched bases: 5. This CDR3 reads CASGRDRGYEQYF. The CDR3 DNA follows: TGCGCCAGCGGCCGGGACAGGGGTTACGAGCAGTACTTC.

This clonotype turned up a few times. V and J are TRBV20-1 and TRBJ2-7, with 7 positions matching TRBD2. The length of the CDR3 is 16 residues. V lost 0 bases to trimming and J lost 5 bases; unmatched junction nucleotides: 13. CDR1 DFQATT and CDR2 SNEGSKA come from the germline V gene (reference sequence). This CDR3 is CSARDTGGGPVHEQYF. As DNA, the CDR3 is TGCAGTGCTAGAGATACGGGGGGAGGGCCGGTCCACGAGCAGTACTTC.

This clonotype was seen a handful of times. The V and J genes are TRBV20-1 and TRBJ2-1; 7 positions agree with TRBD2. The CDR3 runs to 15 residues. V gave up 1 base and J gave up 7 bases; unmatched junction bases: 10. Germline V CDR1 and CDR2: DFQATT, SNEGSKA (reference sequence). The CDR3 sequence is CSARALAGKGNEQFF. In DNA form, the CDR3 reads TGCAGTGCTAGAGCATTAGCGGGCAAGGGTAATGAGCAGTTCTTC.

The chain couples TRBV15 to TRBJ1-1; D gene unclear. The CDR3 is 11 residues long. The V gene's germline CDR1 is LNHNV and CDR2 YYDKDF (reference sequence). The ends were cut back, 4 bases at V and 4 bases at J, with 4 bases in the middle. Here the CDR3 DNA reads TGTGCCACCAGCAAGGGCACTGAAGCTTTCTTT. It is translated as CATSKGTEAFF.

There are many counts of this clonotype. The chain has TRBV11-2 and TRBJ1-2; tentatively, D is TRBD1 (5 bases). V lost 1 base, J lost 3 bases, and 15 bases lay in between. The CDR3 totals 16 residues. Germline CDR1 and CDR2: SGHAT and FQNNGV. The CDR3, as DNA: TGTGCCAGCAGCTTAGTGACAGAAGTCCCGGACTATGGCTACACCTTC. Translating it yields CASSLVTEVPDYGYTF.